The subject of this entry is one TCR beta chain. Its specificity is not known. The sample belongs to a study of T cells in tumors after PD-1 blockade. Background on the study: Treatment was either pembrolizumab 200 mg every 3 weeks or cemiplimab 350 mg every 2 weeks. During anti-PD-1 treatment, some patients continued daily vismodegib 150 mg. Mean per blood sample: some 120,000 templates (about 24,000-260,000), about 40,000 unique clonotypes.

This CDR3 has 13 residues. Germline CDR1 LGHNA, CDR2 YNFKEQ. Trimming cost V 0 bases and J 4 bases, with 4 bases left between them. TCRdb keeps only in-frame clones here, not all; method: immunoSEQ multiplex PCR. The sample lists 15,000 to 20,000 clones; about 84% were seen once. General study findings and limits: Blood contained about 45% of the tumor's TCR clonotypes.

The chain joins TRBV4-2 to TRBJ1-5; D call uncertain. The sample was PBMCs, taken after anti-PD-1 therapy. The receptor comes from a human donor with advanced basal cell or squamous cell carcinoma (not recorded which). The CDR3, as DNA: TGTGCCAGCAGCCAAGACCTGAATCAGCCCCAGCATTTT. It codes for CASSQDLNQPQHF.